The rows below give T cell receptor beta chains drawn from one sample of a study of CD8+ T cells in alopecia areata. The table came from immunoSEQ multiplex PCR; TCRdb's copy has only in-frame clones and leaves some out. Of 100,000 to 130,000 clones listed, 45% to 70% are singletons. Sequenced sample: CD8+ T cells sorted from blood. These receptors all come from a human donor in good health. Each CDR3 is given with its conserved first and last residue. Each record gives: D gene, V gene, J gene, clone size, CDR3 protein, CDR3 DNA. A D gene is named only where the DNA matches it firmly. Expanded clones get a size class; other rows say once, few or many, or leave the size out.

d_call: .
v_call: TRBV11-2
j_call: TRBJ2-5
clone_size: .
cdr3_aa: CASSLGDETQYF
cdr3_nt: TGTGCCAGCAGCTTAGGGGATGAGACCCAGTACTTC

d_call: .
v_call: TRBV15
j_call: TRBJ2-7
clone_size: once
cdr3_aa: CATSRDRANEQYF
cdr3_nt: TGTGCCACCAGCAGAGACAGGGCCAACGAGCAGTACTTC

d_call: .
v_call: TRBV6-5
j_call: TRBJ2-1
clone_size: .
cdr3_aa: CASSRYNEQFF
cdr3_nt: TGTGCCAGCAGCCGATACAATGAGCAGTTCTTC

d_call: TRBD2
v_call: TRBV28
j_call: TRBJ2-5
clone_size: .
cdr3_aa: CASSLPSGTKETQYF
cdr3_nt: TGTGCCAGCAGTTTGCCTAGCGGGACCAAAGAGACCCAGTACTTC

d_call: .
v_call: TRBV4-3
j_call: TRBJ1-2
clone_size: .
cdr3_aa: CASSQETGNYGYTF
cdr3_nt: TGCGCCAGCAGCCAAGAGACGGGAAACTATGGCTACACCTTC

d_call: TRBD1
v_call: TRBV13
j_call: TRBJ2-7
clone_size: .
cdr3_aa: CASNTIVQGRYEQYF
cdr3_nt: TGTGCCAGCAACACGATTGTACAGGGGAGATACGAGCAGTACTTC

d_call: .
v_call: TRBV7-2
j_call: TRBJ1-4
clone_size: .
cdr3_aa: CASSLTVSTNEKLFF
cdr3_nt: TGTGCCAGCAGCTTAACCGTATCAACTAATGAAAAACTGTTTTTT

d_call: TRBD2
v_call: TRBV14
j_call: TRBJ2-2
clone_size: .
cdr3_aa: CASSPYGLAGDSTGELFF
cdr3_nt: TGTGCCAGCAGCCCCTATGGACTAGCGGGGGACTCCACCGGGGAGCTGTTTTTT

d_call: .
v_call: TRBV5-4
j_call: TRBJ1-6
clone_size: .
cdr3_aa: CASSTSPNEGSPLHF
cdr3_nt: TGTGCCAGCAGCACGAGCCCCAACGAGGGCTCACCCCTCCACTTT

d_call: .
v_call: TRBV6-5
j_call: TRBJ1-1
clone_size: .
cdr3_aa: CASSYSENTEAFF
cdr3_nt: TGTGCCAGCAGTTACTCGGAGAACACTGAAGCTTTCTTT

d_call: TRBD1
v_call: TRBV15
j_call: TRBJ2-1
clone_size: .
cdr3_aa: CATSGTGESYNEQFF
cdr3_nt: TGTGCCACCAGTGGGACAGGGGAGTCCTACAATGAGCAGTTCTTC

d_call: .
v_call: TRBV29-1
j_call: TRBJ2-2
clone_size: few
cdr3_aa: CSVEDINTGELFF
cdr3_nt: TGCAGCGTTGAGGACATAAACACCGGGGAGCTGTTTTTT

d_call: .
v_call: TRBV13
j_call: TRBJ1-5
clone_size: .
cdr3_aa: CASSLRAGGNQPQHF
cdr3_nt: TGTGCCAGCAGCTTAAGGGCAGGGGGCAATCAGCCCCAGCATTTT

d_call: .
v_call: TRBV18
j_call: TRBJ1-1
clone_size: .
cdr3_aa: CASSRDFRTAFF
cdr3_nt: TGTGCCAGCTCAAGGGACTTTAGGACGGCTTTCTTT

d_call: .
v_call: TRBV19
j_call: TRBJ2-2
clone_size: .
cdr3_aa: CASSIGLTANTGELFF
cdr3_nt: TGTGCCAGTAGTATAGGCCTGACAGCGAACACCGGGGAGCTGTTTTTT

d_call: .
v_call: TRBV5-1
j_call: TRBJ2-5
clone_size: .
cdr3_aa: CASSLLTGPQYF
cdr3_nt: TGCGCCAGCAGCCTCCTCACAGGGCCCCAGTACTTC

d_call: .
v_call: TRBV27
j_call: TRBJ1-1
clone_size: .
cdr3_aa: CASSLLGGAGNTEAFF
cdr3_nt: TGTGCCAGCAGTTTATTGGGGGGCGCGGGGAACACTGAAGCTTTCTTT

d_call: .
v_call: TRBV14
j_call: TRBJ1-1
clone_size: .
cdr3_aa: CASSPWRNTEAFF
cdr3_nt: TGTGCCAGCAGCCCTTGGAGGAACACTGAAGCTTTCTTT

d_call: .
v_call: TRBV11-2
j_call: TRBJ2-5
clone_size: .
cdr3_aa: CASSLGQVSQETQYF
cdr3_nt: TGTGCCAGCAGCTTAGGACAGGTCAGCCAAGAGACCCAGTACTTC

d_call: TRBD2
v_call: TRBV5-1
j_call: TRBJ2-5
clone_size: .
cdr3_aa: CASSLAIAGGDSQYF
cdr3_nt: TGCGCCAGCAGCTTGGCAATAGCGGGGGGCGATAGCCAGTACTTC

d_call: .
v_call: TRBV13
j_call: TRBJ2-3
clone_size: few
cdr3_aa: CASSMIAGALPDTQYF
cdr3_nt: TGTGCCAGCAGCATGATCGCGGGGGCCCTGCCAGATACGCAGTATTTT

d_call: TRBD1
v_call: TRBV19
j_call: TRBJ1-6
clone_size: once
cdr3_aa: CASSDRDRNNSPLHF
cdr3_nt: TGTGCCAGTAGTGACCGGGACAGAAATAATTCACCCCTCCACTTT

d_call: .
v_call: TRBV27
j_call: TRBJ2-2
clone_size: .
cdr3_aa: CASSLSSGELFF
cdr3_nt: TGTGCCAGCAGTTTGAGCTCCGGGGAGCTGTTTTTT

d_call: TRBD2
v_call: TRBV11-2
j_call: TRBJ2-7
clone_size: .
cdr3_aa: CASNRLAGRGGEQYF
cdr3_nt: TGTGCCAGCAACAGACTAGCGGGGAGGGGTGGCGAGCAGTACTTC